The present TCR beta chain was sequenced within a study of technical replicates of blood from a handful of donors. Germline CDR1 reads MDHEN; CDR2 reads SYDVKM. The CDR3 has 13 amino acids. V lost 8 bases, J lost 0 bases, and 11 bases lay in between. Sequencing was performed with immunoSEQ multiplex PCR; in TCRdb, only in-frame clones are kept and a portion is missing. The sample carries some 82,000 clones, 97% recorded once. Sequenced input: T cells isolated from PBMCs. The chain employs TRBV28 and TRBJ2-7; a possible D gene is TRBD1 (5 bases). This receptor was identified in a human donor in good health. The CDR3 loop reads CASRTGSSYEQYF. In DNA, the CDR3 is TGTGCCAGCCGCACAGGTAGCTCCTACGAGCAGTACTTC. Supplemented by reference TRBV28 and TRBJ2-7, the full variable domain reads DVKVTQSSRYLVKRTGEKVFLECVQDMDHENMFWYRQDPGLGLRLIYFSYDVKMKEKGDIPEGYSVSREKKERFSLILESASTNQTSMYLCASRTGSSYEQYFGPGTRLTVT.